These T cell receptor beta chains were read from a single sample in a study of graft-versus-host responses after intestinal transplantation. Clones were sequenced by immunoSEQ multiplex PCR, and TCRdb holds only the in-frame ones, with some missing. The sample lists 25,000 or so clones; 85% to 95% were seen once. Here the sequenced sample was PBMCs, taken 39 days after intestinal transplant. The source of these receptors is a human patient who received an intestinal transplant, so some T cells may come from the graft donor. Each CDR3 is given with its conserved first and last residue. A D gene is named only where the DNA matches it firmly. The size field is filled for only some rows; it gives once, few, many or a size class.

>TRBV7-9|TRBJ2-4|NA|TRBD1
CASSPGTGEGSRAKNIQYF
TGTGCCAGCAGCCCCGGGACAGGAGAGGGGAGTAGGGCCAAAAACATTCAGTACTTC
>TRBV21-1|TRBJ2-7|NA|NA
CASSNRGRGQSYEQYF
TGTGCCAGCAGCAATCGCGGCAGGGGGCAATCCTACGAGCAGTACTTC
>TRBV28|TRBJ2-7|NA|TRBD1
CASSPRTGDYEQYF
TGTGCCAGCAGTCCGCGGACAGGCGACTACGAGCAGTACTTC
>TRBV29-1|TRBJ2-1|few|NA
CSVKHFAGHEQFF
TGCAGCGTTAAACACTTTGCCGGACATGAGCAGTTCTTC
>TRBV7-2|TRBJ2-7|NA|NA
CASSLPTYEQYF
TGTGCCAGCAGCTTACCAACCTACGAGCAGTACTTC
>TRBV29-1|TRBJ2-5|NA|TRBD2
CSFDGLAGGLPLEETQYF
TGCAGCTTTGACGGACTAGCGGGAGGGCTTCCCCTAGAAGAGACCCAGTACTTC
>TRBV5-8|TRBJ1-2|once|TRBD1
CASSFGGGNYGYTF
TGTGCCAGCAGCTTTGGAGGGGGCAACTATGGCTACACCTTC
>TRBV6-5|TRBJ2-1|NA|TRBD2
CASSLTSGTHNEQFF
TGTGCCAGCAGTCTTACTAGCGGGACCCACAATGAGCAGTTCTTC
>TRBV10-3|TRBJ1-2|NA|NA
CAISDSRSYGYTF
TGTGCCATCAGTGACAGCCGGTCCTATGGCTACACCTTC
>TRBV6-6|TRBJ2-7|NA|NA
CASSYLGQSYEQYF
TGTGCCAGCAGTTACTTAGGACAGTCCTACGAGCAGTACTTC
>TRBV9|TRBJ2-1|NA|NA
CASSVDLGKGNEQFF
TGTGCCAGCAGCGTAGACCTCGGGAAGGGTAATGAGCAGTTCTTC
>TRBV5-6|TRBJ2-2|few|NA
CASSGLRGKTGELFF
TGTGCCAGCAGCGGCCTGAGAGGAAAGACCGGGGAGCTGTTTTTT
>TRBV4-1|TRBJ2-5|NA|NA
CASSGTQETQYF
TGCGCCAGCAGCGGGACTCAAGAGACCCAGTACTTC
>TRBV6-6|TRBJ1-4|NA|NA
CASSTGEKLFF
TGTGCCAGCAGCACGGGTGAAAAACTGTTTTTT
>TRBV5-1|TRBJ1-5|NA|NA
CASRRGSNQPQHF
TGCGCCAGCAGGCGGGGGTCCAATCAGCCCCAGCATTTT
>TRBV14|TRBJ1-1|NA|NA
CASSQGLYGGAGNTEAFF
TGTGCCAGCAGCCAAGGCCTATATGGGGGGGCAGGGAACACTGAAGCTTTCTTT